The clone carrying this TCR beta chain was seen at least ten times. This sample stems from a study of T cells in Graves' hyperthyroidism and ophthalmopathy. The CDR3 regions of TCR beta were amplified from RNA transcripts. The HTBI primer set drove a first-round RT-PCR of the TCR CDR3. MiXCR, applied by TCRdb to the multiplex PCR reads, yields one record per CDR3 protein. Of roughly 400,000 distinct CDR3 sequences detected, approximately 14% appear once; the ten largest clones hold roughly 26%. Trimming cost V 6 bases and J 5 bases, with 14 bases left between them. The CDR3 runs to 14 residues. Germline CDR1 and CDR2: ENHRY and SYGVKD.

This TCR derives from a young woman with Graves' hyperthyroidism that later progressed to Graves' ophthalmopathy. The genes are TRBV10-3 and TRBJ2-1; D assignment may be TRBD1 or TRBD2 (5 bases each). Sequencing was performed on blood. CDR3 sequence: CAIRRAGDHNEQFF. In DNA, the CDR3 is TGTGCCATCAGACGCGCCGGGGACCACAATGAGCAGTTCTTC.